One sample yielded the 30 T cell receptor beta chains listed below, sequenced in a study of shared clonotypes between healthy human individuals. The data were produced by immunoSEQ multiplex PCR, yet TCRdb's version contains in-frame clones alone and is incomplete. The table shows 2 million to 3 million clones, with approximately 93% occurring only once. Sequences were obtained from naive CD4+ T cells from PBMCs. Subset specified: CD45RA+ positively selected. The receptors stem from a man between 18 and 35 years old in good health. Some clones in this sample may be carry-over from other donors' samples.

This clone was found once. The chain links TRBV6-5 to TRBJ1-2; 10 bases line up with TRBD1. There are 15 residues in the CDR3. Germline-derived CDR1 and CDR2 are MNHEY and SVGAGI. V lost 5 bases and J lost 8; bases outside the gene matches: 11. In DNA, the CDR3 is TGTGCCAGCAGTCGAGTTTCGGGACAGGGGAGCGGCTACACCTTC. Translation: CASSRVSGQGSGYTF.

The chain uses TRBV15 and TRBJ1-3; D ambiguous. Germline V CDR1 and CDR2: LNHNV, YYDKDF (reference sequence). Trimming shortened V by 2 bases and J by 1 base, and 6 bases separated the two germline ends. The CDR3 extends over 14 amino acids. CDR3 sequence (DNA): TGTGCCACCAGCAGACAGAATTCTGGAAACACCATATATTTT. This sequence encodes CATSRQNSGNTIYF. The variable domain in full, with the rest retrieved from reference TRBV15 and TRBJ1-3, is DAMVIQNPRYQVTQFGKPVTLSCSQTLNHNVMYWYQQKSSQAPKLLFHYYDKDFNNEADTPDNFQSRRPNTSFCFLDIRSPGLGDTAMYLCATSRQNSGNTIYFGEGSWLTVV.

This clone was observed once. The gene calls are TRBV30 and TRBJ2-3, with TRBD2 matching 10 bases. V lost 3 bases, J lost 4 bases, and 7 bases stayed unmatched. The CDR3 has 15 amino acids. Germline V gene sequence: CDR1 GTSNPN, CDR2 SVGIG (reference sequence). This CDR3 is CAWSPGTSEADTQYF. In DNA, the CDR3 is TGTGCCTGGAGCCCCGGGACTAGCGAAGCAGATACGCAGTATTTT. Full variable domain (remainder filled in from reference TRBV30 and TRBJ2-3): SQTIHQWPATLVQPVGSPLSLECTVEGTSNPNLYWYRQAAGRGLQLLFYSVGIGQISSEVPQNLSASRPQDRQFILSSKKLLLSDSGFYLCAWSPGTSEADTQYFGPGTRLTVL.

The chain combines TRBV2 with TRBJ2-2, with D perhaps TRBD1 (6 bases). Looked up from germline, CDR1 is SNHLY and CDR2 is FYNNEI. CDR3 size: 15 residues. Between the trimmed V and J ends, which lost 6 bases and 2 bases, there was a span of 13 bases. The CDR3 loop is CASRPDRINTGELFF. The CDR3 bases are TGTGCCAGCAGACCCGACAGGATTAACACCGGGGAGCTGTTTTTT.

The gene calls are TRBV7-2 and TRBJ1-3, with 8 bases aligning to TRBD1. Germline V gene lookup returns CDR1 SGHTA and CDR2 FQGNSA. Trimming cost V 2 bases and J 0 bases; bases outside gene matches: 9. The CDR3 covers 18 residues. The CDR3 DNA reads TGTGCCAGCAGCTTAAGGACAGGGACGATCTACTCTGGAAACACCATATATTTT. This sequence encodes CASSLRTGTIYSGNTIYF.

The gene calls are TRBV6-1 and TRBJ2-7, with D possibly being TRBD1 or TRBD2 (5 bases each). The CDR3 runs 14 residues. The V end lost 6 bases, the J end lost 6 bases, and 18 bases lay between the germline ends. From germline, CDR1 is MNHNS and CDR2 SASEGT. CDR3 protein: CASSPEGTEPEQYF. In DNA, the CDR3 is TGTGCCAGCAGCCCCGAGGGGACGGAGCCCGAGCAGTACTTC.

Here the CDR3 reads CSVMQSSGANVLTF. In DNA, the CDR3 is TGCAGCGTTATGCAGAGCTCTGGGGCCAACGTCCTGACTTTC. The gene calls are TRBV29-1 and TRBJ2-6, with unresolved D. The CDR3 extends over 14 amino acids. V dropped 5 bases and J dropped 0 bases, with 8 bases sitting between them. CDR1 and CDR2 (germline): SQVTM, ANQGSEA. Variable domain in full (rest from reference TRBV29-1 and TRBJ2-6): SAVISQKPSRDICQRGTSLTIQCQVDSQVTMMFWYRQQPGQSLTLIATANQGSEATYESGFVIDKFPISRPNLTFSTLTVSNMSPEDSSIYLCSVMQSSGANVLTFGAGSRLTVL.

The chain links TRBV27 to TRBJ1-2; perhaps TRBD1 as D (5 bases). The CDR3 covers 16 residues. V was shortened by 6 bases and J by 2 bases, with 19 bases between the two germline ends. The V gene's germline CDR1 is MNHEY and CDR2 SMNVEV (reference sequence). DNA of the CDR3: TGTGCCAGCAGCCTCGGGGCCGGGGTTGCCAACTATGGCTACACCTTC. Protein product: CASSLGAGVANYGYTF.

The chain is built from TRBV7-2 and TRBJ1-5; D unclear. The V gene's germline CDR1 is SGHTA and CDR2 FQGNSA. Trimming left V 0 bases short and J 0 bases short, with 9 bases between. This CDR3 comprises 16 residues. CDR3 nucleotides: TGTGCCAGCAGCTTAGCGCGGACTTATAGCAATCAGCCCCAGCATTTT. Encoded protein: CASSLARTYSNQPQHF.

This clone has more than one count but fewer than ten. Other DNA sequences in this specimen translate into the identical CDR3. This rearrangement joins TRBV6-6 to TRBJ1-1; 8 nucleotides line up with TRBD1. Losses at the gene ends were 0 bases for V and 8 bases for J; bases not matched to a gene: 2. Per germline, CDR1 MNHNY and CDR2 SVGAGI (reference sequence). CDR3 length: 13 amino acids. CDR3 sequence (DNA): TGTGCCAGCAGTTACTCCGGACAGGGAGAAGCTTTCTTT. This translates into CASSYSGQGEAFF.

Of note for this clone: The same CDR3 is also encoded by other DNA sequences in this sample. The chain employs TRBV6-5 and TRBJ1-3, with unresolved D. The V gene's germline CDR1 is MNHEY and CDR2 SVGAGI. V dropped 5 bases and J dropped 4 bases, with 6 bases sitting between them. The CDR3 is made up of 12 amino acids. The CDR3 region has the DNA TGTGCCAGCAGTCATCGAGGAAACACCATATATTTT. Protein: CASSHRGNTIYF.

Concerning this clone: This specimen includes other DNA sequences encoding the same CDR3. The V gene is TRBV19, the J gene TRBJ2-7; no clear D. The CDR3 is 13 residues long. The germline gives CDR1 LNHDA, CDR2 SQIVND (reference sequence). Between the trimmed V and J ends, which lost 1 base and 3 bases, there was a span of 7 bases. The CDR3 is CASSIVPGYEQYF. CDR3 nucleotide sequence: TGTGCCAGTAGTATAGTCCCGGGCTACGAGCAGTACTTC.

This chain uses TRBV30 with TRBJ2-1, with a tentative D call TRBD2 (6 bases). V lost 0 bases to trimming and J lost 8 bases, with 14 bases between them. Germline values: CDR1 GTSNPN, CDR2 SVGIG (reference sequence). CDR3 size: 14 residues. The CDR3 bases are TGTGCCTGGAGTGTCGGGGGTGTAGGTTATGAGCAGTTCTTC. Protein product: CAWSVGGVGYEQFF.

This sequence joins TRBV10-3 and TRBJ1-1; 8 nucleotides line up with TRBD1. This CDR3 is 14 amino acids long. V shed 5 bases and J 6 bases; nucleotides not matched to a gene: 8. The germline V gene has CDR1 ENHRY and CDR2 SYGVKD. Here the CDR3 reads CAISPWTGHAEAFF. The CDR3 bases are TGTGCCATCAGTCCCTGGACAGGGCACGCTGAAGCTTTCTTT.

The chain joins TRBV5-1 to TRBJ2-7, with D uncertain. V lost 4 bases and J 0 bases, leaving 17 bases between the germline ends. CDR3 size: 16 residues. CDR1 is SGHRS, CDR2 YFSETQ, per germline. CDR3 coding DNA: TGCGCCAGCAGCCACCCCACGACGGCTTACTCCTACGAGCAGTACTTC. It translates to CASSHPTTAYSYEQYF.

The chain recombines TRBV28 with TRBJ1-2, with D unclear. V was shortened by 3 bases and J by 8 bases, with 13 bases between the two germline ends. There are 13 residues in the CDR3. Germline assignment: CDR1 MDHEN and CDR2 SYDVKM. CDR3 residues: CASSFSGRTGYTF. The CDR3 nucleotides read TGTGCCAGCAGTTTCTCCGGGCGGACCGGCTACACCTTC.

This CDR3 is CASSLVQGGPLHF. The CDR3, as DNA: TGTGCCAGCAGCTTAGTACAGGGGGGACCCCTCCACTTT. This chain links TRBV11-2 with TRBJ1-6; 8 bases align to TRBD1. Trimming cost V 1 base and J 12 bases; bases outside gene matches: 2. The length of the CDR3 is 13 residues. Germline V CDR1 and CDR2: SGHAT, FQNNGV.

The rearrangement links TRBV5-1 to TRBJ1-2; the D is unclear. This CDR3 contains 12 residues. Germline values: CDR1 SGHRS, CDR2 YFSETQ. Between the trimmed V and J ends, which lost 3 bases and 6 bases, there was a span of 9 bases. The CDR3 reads CASSSGVNGYTF. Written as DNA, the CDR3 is TGCGCCAGCAGCTCCGGAGTCAATGGCTACACCTTC.

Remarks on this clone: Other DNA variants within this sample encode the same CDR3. CDR3 residues: CASSLLADTQYF. In DNA form, the CDR3 reads TGTGCCAGCAGCTTACTCGCAGATACGCAGTATTTT. The chain combines TRBV7-9 with TRBJ2-3; D not certain. V lost 2 bases, J lost 4 bases, and 4 bases lay in between. The V gene's germline CDR1 is SEHNR and CDR2 FQNEAQ (reference sequence). CDR3 length: 12 amino acids. The complete variable domain, with remaining parts taken from reference TRBV7-9 and TRBJ2-3, reads DTGVSQNPRHKITKRGQNVTFRCDPISEHNRLYWYRQTLGQGPEFLTYFQNEAQLEKSRLLSDRFSAERPKGSFSTLEIQRTEQGDSAMYLCASSLLADTQYFGPGTRLTVL.

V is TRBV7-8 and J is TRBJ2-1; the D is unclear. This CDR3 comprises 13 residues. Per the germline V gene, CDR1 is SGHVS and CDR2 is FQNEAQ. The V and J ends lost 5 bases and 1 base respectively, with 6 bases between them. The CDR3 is CASSQKSYNEQFF. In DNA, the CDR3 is TGTGCCAGCAGCCAGAAATCCTACAATGAGCAGTTCTTC.

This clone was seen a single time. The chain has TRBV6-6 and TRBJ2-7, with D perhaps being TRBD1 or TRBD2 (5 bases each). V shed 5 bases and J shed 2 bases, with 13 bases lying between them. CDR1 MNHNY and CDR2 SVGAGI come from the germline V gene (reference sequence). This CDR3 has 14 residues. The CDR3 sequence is CASSRRDPAYEQYF. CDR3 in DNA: TGTGCCAGCAGTCGCCGGGACCCCGCCTACGAGCAGTACTTC.

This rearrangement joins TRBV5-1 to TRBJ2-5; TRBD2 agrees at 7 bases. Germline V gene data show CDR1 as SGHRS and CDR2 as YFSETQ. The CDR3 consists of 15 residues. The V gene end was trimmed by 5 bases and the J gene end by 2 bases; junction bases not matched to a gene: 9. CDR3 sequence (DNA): TGCGCCAGCAGACCCCTAGCGGATTCTCAAGAGACCCAGTACTTC. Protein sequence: CASRPLADSQETQYF.

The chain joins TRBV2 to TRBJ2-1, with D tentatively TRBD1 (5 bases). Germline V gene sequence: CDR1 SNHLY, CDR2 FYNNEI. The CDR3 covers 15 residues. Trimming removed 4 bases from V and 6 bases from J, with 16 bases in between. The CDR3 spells CASSARESSFNEQFF. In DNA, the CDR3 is TGTGCCAGCAGTGCCAGGGAATCAAGCTTCAATGAGCAGTTCTTC.

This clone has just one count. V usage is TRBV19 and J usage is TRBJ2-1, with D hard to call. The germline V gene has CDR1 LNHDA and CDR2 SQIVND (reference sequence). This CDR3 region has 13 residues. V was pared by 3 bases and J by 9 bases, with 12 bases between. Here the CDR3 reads CASSISRRGEQFF. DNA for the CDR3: TGTGCCAGTAGTATTTCCCGACGCGGTGAGCAGTTCTTC.

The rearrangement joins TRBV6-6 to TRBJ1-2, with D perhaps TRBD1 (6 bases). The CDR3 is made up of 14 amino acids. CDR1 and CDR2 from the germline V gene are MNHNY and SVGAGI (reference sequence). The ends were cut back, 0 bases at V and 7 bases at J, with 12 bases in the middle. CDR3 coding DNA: TGTGCCAGCAGTTACTCGATCGGGGGCTTTGGCTACACCTTC. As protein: CASSYSIGGFGYTF.

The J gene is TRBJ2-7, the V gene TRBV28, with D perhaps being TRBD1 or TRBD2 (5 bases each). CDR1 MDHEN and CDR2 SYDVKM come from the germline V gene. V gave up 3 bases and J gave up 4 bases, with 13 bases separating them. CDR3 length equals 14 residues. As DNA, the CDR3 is TGTGCCAGCAGTTTCGGGGCAGGGTTTTACGAGCAGTACTTC. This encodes CASSFGAGFYEQYF.

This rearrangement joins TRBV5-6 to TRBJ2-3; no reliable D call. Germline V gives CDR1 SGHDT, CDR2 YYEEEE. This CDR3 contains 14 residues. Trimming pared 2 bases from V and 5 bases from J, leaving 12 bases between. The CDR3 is CASSFRGDGDTQYF. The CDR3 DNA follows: TGTGCCAGCAGCTTCAGAGGAGATGGAGATACGCAGTATTTT.

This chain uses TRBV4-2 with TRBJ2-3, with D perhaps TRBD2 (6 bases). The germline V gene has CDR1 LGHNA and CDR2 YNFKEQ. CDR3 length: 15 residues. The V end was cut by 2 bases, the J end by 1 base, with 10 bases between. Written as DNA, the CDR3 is TGTGCCAGCAGCCAATCCGAGCGGGGCACAGATACGCAGTATTTT. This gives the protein CASSQSERGTDTQYF.

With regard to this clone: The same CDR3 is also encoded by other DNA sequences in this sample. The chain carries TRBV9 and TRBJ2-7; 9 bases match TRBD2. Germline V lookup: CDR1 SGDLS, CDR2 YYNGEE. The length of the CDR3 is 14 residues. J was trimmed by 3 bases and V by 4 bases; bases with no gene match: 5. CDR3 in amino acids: CASSFGLASYEQYF. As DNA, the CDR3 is TGTGCCAGCAGCTTCGGACTAGCGAGCTACGAGCAGTACTTC.

The CDR3, as DNA: TGCGCCAGCAGCCCCTGGGTCAGGGGAGTGCAGGGGGGAACGAATGAAAAACTGTTTTTT. Its protein product is CASSPWVRGVQGGTNEKLFF. The rearrangement uses TRBV4-3 and TRBJ1-4; 7 bases agree with TRBD1. Germline V lookup: CDR1 LGHNA, CDR2 YSLEER. The CDR3 is made up of 20 amino acids. The junction had 22 bases not matched to a gene; V was cut back by 4 bases and J by 5 bases.